The clone carrying this T cell receptor (beta chain) was seen more than once but under ten times. Its specificity is unknown. As the method for making TCR beta libraries, quantitative 5'-RACE with molecular barcodes was used. From the 5' RACE reads, TCRdb called clonotypes with MiXCR, one entry per CDR3 protein. The sample records 220,000 or so distinct CDR3 sequences, roughly a tenth being singletons. This entry comes from a study of CD8 T cells in ankylosing spondylitis. Study observations and caveats: Enrichment of disease-linked clones was reportedly significant in matched ankylosing spondylitis synovial fluid.

The source is a male donor with ankylosing spondylitis or in good health (not recorded which). Material for sequencing was blood, either unsorted or a sorted T cell fraction (not recorded which).

CDR3 in DNA: TGCAGTGCTAGAGATCCTACGAGGGCGTCCTACAATGAGCAGTTCTTC. This translates into CSARDPTRASYNEQFF. The gene calls are TRBV20-1 and TRBJ2-1; D possibly corresponds to TRBD2 (5 bases). The CDR3 runs 16 residues. In germline, CDR1 is DFQATT, CDR2 SNEGSKA (reference sequence). Trimming removed 0 bases from V and 1 base from J, with 13 bases in between.